The entry below describes one T cell receptor beta chain. Its antigen is still unknown. This sample was taken from a study of human T cells and chemical hapten exposure. Each cDNA molecule in the library carried unique molecular identifiers. TCRdb fed the RACE reads into MiXCR, producing one record per CDR3 protein. The table includes about 120,000 distinct CDR3 sequences, roughly an eighth detected once. The time point was: patch test 1, 2 weeks after DPC sensitization. Described treatment: therapeutic diphenylcyclopropenone sensitization with weekly scalp DPC. The germline V and J ends were trimmed by 7 bases and 8 bases, with 20 bases remaining between them. Looked up from germline, CDR1 is MNHEY and CDR2 is SVGAGI. The CDR3 runs 14 residues. Study-level findings and limits: With alopecia, donors may have immune responses unlike healthy people's. DPC sensitization produced no change in TCRs with frequency above 1 in 1000.

The chain has TRBV6-5 and TRBJ1-1; D is undetermined. Source: whole blood, taken in connection with sensitization to the hapten diphenylcyclopropenone (DPC). This clonotype was obtained from a woman aged 50 to 60 with alopecia areata. Some clones in this sample may be carry-over from other donors' samples. Written as DNA, the CDR3 is TGTGCCAGCATTACACAGCGAAAGGCTTACGAAGCTTTCTTT. Its translation is CASITQRKAYEAFF.